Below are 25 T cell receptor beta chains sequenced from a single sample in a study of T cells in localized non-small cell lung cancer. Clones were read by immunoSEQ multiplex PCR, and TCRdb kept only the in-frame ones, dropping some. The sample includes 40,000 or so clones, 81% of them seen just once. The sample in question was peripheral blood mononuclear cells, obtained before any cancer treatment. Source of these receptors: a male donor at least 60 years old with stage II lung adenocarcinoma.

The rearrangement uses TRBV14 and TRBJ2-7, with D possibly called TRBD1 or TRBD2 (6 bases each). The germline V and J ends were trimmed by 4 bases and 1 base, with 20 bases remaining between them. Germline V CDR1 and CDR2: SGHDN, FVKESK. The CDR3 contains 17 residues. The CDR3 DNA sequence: TGTGCCAGCAGCCCCACCCGCGGTACAGGGAGGTCCTACGAGCAGTACTTC. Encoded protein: CASSPTRGTGRSYEQYF. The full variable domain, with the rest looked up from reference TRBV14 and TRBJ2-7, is EAGVTQFPSHSVIEKGQTVTLRCDPISGHDNLYWYRRVMGKEIKFLLHFVKESKQDESGMPNNRFLAERTGGTYSTLKVQPAELEDSGVYFCASSPTRGTGRSYEQYFGPGTRLTVT.

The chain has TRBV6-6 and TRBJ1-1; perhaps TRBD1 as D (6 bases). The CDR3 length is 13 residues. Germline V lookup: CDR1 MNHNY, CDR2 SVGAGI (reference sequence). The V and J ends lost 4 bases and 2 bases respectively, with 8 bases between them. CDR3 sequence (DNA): TGTGCCAGCAGTTTCGGGGGCAACACTGAAGCTTTCTTT. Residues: CASSFGGNTEAFF.

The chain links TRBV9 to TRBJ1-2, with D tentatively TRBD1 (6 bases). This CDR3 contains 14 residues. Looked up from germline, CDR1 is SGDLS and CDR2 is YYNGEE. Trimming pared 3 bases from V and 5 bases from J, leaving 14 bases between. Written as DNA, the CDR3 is TGTGCCAGCAGCGCCTGGACAGTTGGGTATGGCTACACCTTC. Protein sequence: CASSAWTVGYGYTF. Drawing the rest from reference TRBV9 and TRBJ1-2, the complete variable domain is DSGVTQTPKHLITATGQRVTLRCSPRSGDLSVYWYQQSLDQGLQFLIQYYNGEERAKGNILERFSAQQFPDLHSELNLSSLELGDSALYFCASSAWTVGYGYTFGSGTRLTVV.

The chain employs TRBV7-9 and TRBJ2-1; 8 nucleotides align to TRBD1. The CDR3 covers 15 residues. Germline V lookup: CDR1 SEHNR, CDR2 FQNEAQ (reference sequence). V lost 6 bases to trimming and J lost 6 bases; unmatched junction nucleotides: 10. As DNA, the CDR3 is TGTGCCAGCAGTTTTAGCTGGGACAGGACCAATGAGCAGTTCTTC. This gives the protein CASSFSWDRTNEQFF. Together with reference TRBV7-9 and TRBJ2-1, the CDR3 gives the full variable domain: DTGVSQNPRHKITKRGQNVTFRCDPISEHNRLYWYRQTLGQGPEFLTYFQNEAQLEKSRLLSDRFSAERPKGSFSTLEIQRTEQGDSAMYLCASSFSWDRTNEQFFGPGTRLTVL.

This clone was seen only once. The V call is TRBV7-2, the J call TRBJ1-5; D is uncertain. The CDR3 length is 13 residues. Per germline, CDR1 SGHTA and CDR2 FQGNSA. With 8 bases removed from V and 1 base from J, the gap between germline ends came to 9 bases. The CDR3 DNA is TGTGCCAGCTCCCCCAGGAGCAATCAGCCCCAGCATTTT. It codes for CASSPRSNQPQHF. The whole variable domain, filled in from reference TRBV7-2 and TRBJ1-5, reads GAGVSQSPSNKVTEKGKDVELRCDPISGHTALYWYRQSLGQGLEFLIYFQGNSAPDKSGLPSDRFSAERTGGSVSTLTIQRTQQEDSAVYLCASSPRSNQPQHFGDGTRLSIL.

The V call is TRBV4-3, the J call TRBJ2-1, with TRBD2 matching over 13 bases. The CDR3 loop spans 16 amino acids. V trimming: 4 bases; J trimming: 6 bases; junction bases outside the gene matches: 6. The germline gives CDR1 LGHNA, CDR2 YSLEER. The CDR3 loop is CASSPGLAGSPNEQFF. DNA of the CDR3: TGCGCCAGCAGCCCGGGACTAGCGGGATCTCCCAATGAGCAGTTCTTC.

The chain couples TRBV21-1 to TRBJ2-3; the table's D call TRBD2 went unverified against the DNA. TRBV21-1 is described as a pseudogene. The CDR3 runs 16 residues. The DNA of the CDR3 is TGTGCCAGCAGCAAAGCCCCAACTAGAGACACAGATACGCAGTATTTT. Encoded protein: CASSKAPTRDTDTQYF.

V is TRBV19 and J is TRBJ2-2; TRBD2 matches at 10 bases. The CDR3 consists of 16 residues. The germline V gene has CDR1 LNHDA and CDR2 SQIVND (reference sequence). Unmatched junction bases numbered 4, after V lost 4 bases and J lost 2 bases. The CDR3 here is CASSTLAGANTGELFF. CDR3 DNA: TGTGCCAGTAGTACCCTAGCGGGGGCAAACACCGGGGAGCTGTTTTTT.

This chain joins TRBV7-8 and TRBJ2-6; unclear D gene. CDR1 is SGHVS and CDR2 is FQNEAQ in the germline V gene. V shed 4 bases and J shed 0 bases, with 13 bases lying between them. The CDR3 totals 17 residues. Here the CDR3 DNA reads TGTGCCAGCAGCTCTTATAGTTACTTCTCTGGGGCCAACGTCCTGACTTTC. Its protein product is CASSSYSYFSGANVLTF.

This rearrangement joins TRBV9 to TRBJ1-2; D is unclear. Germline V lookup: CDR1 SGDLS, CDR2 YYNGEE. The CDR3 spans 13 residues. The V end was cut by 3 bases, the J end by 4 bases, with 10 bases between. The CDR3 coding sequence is TGTGCCAGCAGCGGGACGTCCTTCTATGGCTACACCTTC. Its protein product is CASSGTSFYGYTF.

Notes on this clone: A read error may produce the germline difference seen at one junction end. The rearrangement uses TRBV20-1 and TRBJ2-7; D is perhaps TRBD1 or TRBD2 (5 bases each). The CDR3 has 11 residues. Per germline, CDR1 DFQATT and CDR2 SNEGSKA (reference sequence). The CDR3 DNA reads TGCAGTGCCCTTGTCGGGGCCCGTCCGGACTTC. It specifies CSALVGARPDF.

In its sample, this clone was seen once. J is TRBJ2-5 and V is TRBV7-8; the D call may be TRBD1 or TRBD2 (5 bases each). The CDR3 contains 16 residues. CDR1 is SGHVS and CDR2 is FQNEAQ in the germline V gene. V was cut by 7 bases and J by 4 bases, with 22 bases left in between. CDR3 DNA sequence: TGTGCCAGCACCTATAAGAGGGCAGGGTGGGGAGAGACCCAGTACTTC. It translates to CASTYKRAGWGETQYF.

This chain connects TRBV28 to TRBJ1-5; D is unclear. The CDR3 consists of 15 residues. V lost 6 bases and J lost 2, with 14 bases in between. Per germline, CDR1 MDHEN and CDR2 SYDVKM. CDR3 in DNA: TGTGCCAGCAGGATATTCAGGAGTGGCAATCAGCCCCAGCATTTT. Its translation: CASRIFRSGNQPQHF. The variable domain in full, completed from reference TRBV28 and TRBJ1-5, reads DVKVTQSSRYLVKRTGEKVFLECVQDMDHENMFWYRQDPGLGLRLIYFSYDVKMKEKGDIPEGYSVSREKKERFSLILESASTNQTSMYLCASRIFRSGNQPQHFGDGTRLSIL.

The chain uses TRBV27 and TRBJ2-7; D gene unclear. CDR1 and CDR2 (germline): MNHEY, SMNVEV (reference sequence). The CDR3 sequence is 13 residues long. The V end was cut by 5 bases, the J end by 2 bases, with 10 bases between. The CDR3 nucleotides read TGTGCCAGCAGTCCCGACGGCCCCTACGAGCAGTACTTC. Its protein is CASSPDGPYEQYF.

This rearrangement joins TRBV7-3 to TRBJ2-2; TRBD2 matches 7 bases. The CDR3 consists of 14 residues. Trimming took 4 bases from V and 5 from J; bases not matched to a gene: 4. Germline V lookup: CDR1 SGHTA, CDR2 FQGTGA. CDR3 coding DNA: TGTGCCAGCAGCTCTGGCGGGGGAACCGGGGAGCTGTTTTTT. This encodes CASSSGGGTGELFF.

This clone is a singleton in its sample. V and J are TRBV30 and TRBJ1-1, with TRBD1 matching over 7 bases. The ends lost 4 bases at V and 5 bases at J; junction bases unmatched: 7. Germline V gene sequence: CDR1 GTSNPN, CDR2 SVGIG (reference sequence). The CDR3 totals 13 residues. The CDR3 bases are TGTGCCTGGATTGTACAGGGGTTGACTGAAGCTTTCTTT. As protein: CAWIVQGLTEAFF.

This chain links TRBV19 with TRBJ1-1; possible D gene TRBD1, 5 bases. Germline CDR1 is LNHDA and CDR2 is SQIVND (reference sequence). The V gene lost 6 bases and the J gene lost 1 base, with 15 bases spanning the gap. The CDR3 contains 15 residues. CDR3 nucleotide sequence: TGTGCCAGTAGGACGTCCGGGACCACGAACACTGAAGCTTTCTTT. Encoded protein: CASRTSGTTNTEAFF. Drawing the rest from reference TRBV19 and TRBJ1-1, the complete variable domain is DGGITQSPKYLFRKEGQNVTLSCEQNLNHDAMYWYRQDPGQGLRLIYYSQIVNDFQKGDIAEGYSVSREKKESFPLTVTSAQKNPTAFYLCASRTSGTTNTEAFFGQGTRLTVV.

For the CDR3, the DNA is TGTGCCAGTAGTAGTTTTGACACTGAAGCTTTCTTT. Amino acids: CASSSFDTEAFF. The chain employs TRBV19 and TRBJ1-1; D unresolved. CDR3 size: 12 residues. Trimming pared 4 bases from V and 3 bases from J, leaving 6 bases between. The germline V gene encodes CDR1 LNHDA and CDR2 SQIVND (reference sequence).

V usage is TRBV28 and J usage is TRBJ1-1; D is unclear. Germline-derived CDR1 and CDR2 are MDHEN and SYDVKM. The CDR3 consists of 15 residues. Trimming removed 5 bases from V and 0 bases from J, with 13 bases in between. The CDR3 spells CASSILTALNTEAFF. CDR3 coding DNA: TGTGCCAGCAGTATCCTCACAGCCTTGAACACTGAAGCTTTCTTT.

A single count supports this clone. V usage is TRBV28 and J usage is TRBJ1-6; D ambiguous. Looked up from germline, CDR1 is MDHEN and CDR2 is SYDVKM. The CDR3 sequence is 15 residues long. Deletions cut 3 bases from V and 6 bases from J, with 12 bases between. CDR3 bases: TGTGCCAGCAGTTTGATCAGTGGAGGTAATTCACCCCTCCACTTT. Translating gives CASSLISGGNSPLHF.

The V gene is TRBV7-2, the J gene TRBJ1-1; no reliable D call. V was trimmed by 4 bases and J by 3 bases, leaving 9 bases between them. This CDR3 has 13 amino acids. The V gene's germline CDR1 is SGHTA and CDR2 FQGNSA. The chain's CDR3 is CASSYGLYTEAFF. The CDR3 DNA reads TGTGCCAGCAGCTACGGACTCTACACTGAAGCTTTCTTT.

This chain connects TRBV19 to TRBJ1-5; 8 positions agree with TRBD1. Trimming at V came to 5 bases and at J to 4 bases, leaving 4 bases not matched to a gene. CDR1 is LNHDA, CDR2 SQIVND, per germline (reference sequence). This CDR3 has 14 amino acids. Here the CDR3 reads CASSWTGRNQPQHF. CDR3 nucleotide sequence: TGTGCCAGTAGTTGGACAGGGAGGAATCAGCCCCAGCATTTT.

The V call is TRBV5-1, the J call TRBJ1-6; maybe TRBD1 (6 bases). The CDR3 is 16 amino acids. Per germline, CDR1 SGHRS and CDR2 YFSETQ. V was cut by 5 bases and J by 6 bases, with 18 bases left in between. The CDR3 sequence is CASSPTGISLNSPLHF. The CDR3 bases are TGCGCCAGCAGTCCTACAGGGATTTCACTTAATTCACCCCTCCACTTT.

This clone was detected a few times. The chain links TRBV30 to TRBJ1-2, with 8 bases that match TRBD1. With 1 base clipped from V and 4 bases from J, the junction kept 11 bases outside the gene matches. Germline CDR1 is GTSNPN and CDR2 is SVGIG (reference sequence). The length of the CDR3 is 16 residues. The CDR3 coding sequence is TGTGCCTGGAGTGGGGACAGGAGGATAACCGGCTATGGCTACACCTTC. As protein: CAWSGDRRITGYGYTF.

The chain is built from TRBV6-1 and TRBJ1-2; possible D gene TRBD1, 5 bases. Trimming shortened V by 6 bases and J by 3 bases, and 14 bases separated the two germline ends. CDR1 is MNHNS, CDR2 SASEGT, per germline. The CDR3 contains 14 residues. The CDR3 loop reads CASRAGLGDYGYTF. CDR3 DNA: TGTGCCAGCAGGGCAGGGTTGGGGGACTATGGCTACACCTTC.